These T cell receptor beta chains were read from a single sample in a study of vaccination and CD4 T cells after COVID-19. MiXCR, applied by TCRdb to the PCR reads, yields one record per CDR3 protein. Among about 10,000 distinct CDR3 sequences listed, approximately 25% were seen once. These TCRs' antigens remain unknown. Sequenced here: CD4+ T cells from blood, cultured in vitro, sampled before SARS-CoV-2 vaccination. The receptors stem from a human donor who received a COVID-19 vaccine. Both conserved end residues are part of each CDR3. The D gene is left open where the match is weak. Part of the rows lack a size; the others show once, few, many or a class for expanded clones.

>-|-|TRBJ1-5|TRBV12-5
CASGVTGGSNQPQHF
TGTGCTAGTGGTGTAACCGGGGGTAGCAATCAGCCCCAGCATTTT
>once|TRBD1|TRBJ2-1|TRBV5-4
CASSLAVGQGQDEQFF
TGTGCCAGCAGCTTGGCGGTAGGACAGGGGCAAGATGAGCAGTTCTTC
>-|-|TRBJ1-3|TRBV7-9
CAGSLADRGNTIYF
TGTGCCGGCAGCTTAGCCGACAGGGGAAACACCATATATTTT
>-|TRBD1|TRBJ1-1|TRBV19
CASSPAGTGGIFGTEAFF
TGTGCCAGTAGTCCCGCCGGGACAGGGGGTATATTCGGCACTGAAGCTTTCTTT
>-|-|TRBJ2-5|TRBV19
CASSSTGSQETQYF
TGTGCCAGTAGTAGTACAGGGTCGCAAGAGACCCAGTACTTC
>-|-|TRBJ1-2|TRBV25-1
CASSEFRGVGGYTF
TGTGCCAGCAGTGAATTTAGGGGAGTCGGTGGCTACACCTTC
>few|-|TRBJ2-3|TRBV11-2
CASSPTFNLGTDTQYF
TGTGCCAGCAGCCCAACCTTTAACCTAGGCACAGATACGCAGTATTTT
>few|-|TRBJ2-1|TRBV12-3/TRBV12-4
CASTPGRRGIYEQFF
TGTGCCAGCACCCCTGGGCGCCGAGGGATCTATGAGCAGTTCTTC
>few|TRBD1|TRBJ1-2|TRBV6-1
CASSRTGTYDGYTF
TGTGCCAGCAGTAGGACAGGGACCTACGATGGCTACACCTTC
>once|-|TRBJ1-6|TRBV18
CASSFLQGGLDSPLHF
TGTGCCAGCTCATTCCTACAGGGAGGTTTGGATTCACCCCTCCACTTT
>few|TRBD1|TRBJ2-5|TRBV12-3/TRBV12-4
CASSSSDRGGQETQYF
TGTGCCAGCAGTTCGTCGGACAGGGGGGGACAAGAGACCCAGTACTTC
>few|TRBD2|TRBJ2-5|TRBV20-1
CSARISGAQETQYF
TGCAGTGCTAGGATTAGCGGGGCCCAAGAGACCCAGTACTTC
>-|TRBD1|TRBJ1-3|TRBV2
CASNQGAAAFGGNTIYF
TGTGCCAGCAACCAGGGGGCCGCGGCTTTCGGTGGAAACACCATATATTTT
>-|TRBD2|TRBJ2-1|TRBV6-4
CAISEPPPAASGGLSSYNEQFF
TGTGCCATCAGTGAGCCTCCCCCCGCGGCTAGCGGGGGGCTTAGCTCCTACAATGAGCAGTTCTTC
>few|TRBD1|TRBJ1-5|TRBV2
CASRPDRGSNQPQHF
TGTGCCAGCCGCCCGGACAGGGGAAGCAATCAGCCCCAGCATTTT
>few|TRBD2|TRBJ2-5|TRBV6-5
CASSYYGLAGETQYF
TGTGCCAGCAGTTACTATGGTCTAGCGGGCGAGACCCAGTACTTC
>few|TRBD1|TRBJ1-5|TRBV7-9
CASTSDRAQPQHF
TGTGCCAGCACCTCGGACAGGGCTCAGCCCCAGCATTTT
>few|-|TRBJ1-2|TRBV19
CASSIAAGRNYGYTF
TGTGCCAGTAGTATAGCAGCGGGCAGAAACTATGGCTACACCTTC
>few|TRBD1|TRBJ1-1|TRBV7-2
CASSKRGPMNTEAFF
TGTGCCAGCAGCAAAAGGGGGCCGATGAACACTGAAGCTTTCTTT
>-|-|TRBJ1-2|TRBV5-4
CASSGAGTTNYGYTF
TGTGCCAGCAGCGGAGCCGGGACAACGAACTATGGCTACACCTTC
>-|TRBD2|TRBJ2-5|TRBV20-1
CSASNGLGQETQYF
TGCAGTGCTAGTAACGGACTAGGTCAAGAGACCCAGTACTTC
>few|-|TRBJ2-5|TRBV12-3/TRBV12-4
CASSPKSGGETQYF
TGTGCCAGCAGCCCCAAGTCTGGGGGGGAGACCCAGTACTTC
>few|-|TRBJ2-5|TRBV6-1
CASRMSGQETQYF
TGTGCCAGCAGAATGTCTGGCCAAGAGACCCAGTACTTC
>-|-|TRBJ1-6|TRBV9
CASSVAMGLNSPLHF
TGTGCCAGCAGCGTAGCTATGGGGCTCAATTCACCCCTCCACTTT
>-|-|TRBJ1-3|TRBV7-9
CASSFATGSGNTIYF
TGTGCCAGCAGCTTCGCTACAGGGTCTGGAAACACCATATATTTT
>-|TRBD2|TRBJ2-7|TRBV2
CASTNGGVGYEQYF
TGTGCCAGCACAAACGGGGGGGTCGGCTACGAGCAGTACTTC
>-|-|TRBJ2-5|TRBV5-4
CASSLQPRETQYF
TGTGCCAGCAGCTTACAGCCTCGGGAGACCCAGTACTTC
>-|TRBD1|TRBJ1-6|TRBV5-1
CASNNGQGNSPLHF
TGCGCCAGCAACAATGGACAGGGTAATTCACCCCTCCACTTT
>few|TRBD1|TRBJ1-6|TRBV24-1
CATLEGQGALYNSPLHF
TGTGCCACCTTAGAGGGGCAGGGGGCGTTGTATAATTCACCCCTCCACTTT
>-|-|TRBJ2-2|TRBV19
CASSISGAGELFF
TGTGCCAGTAGTATAAGTGGGGCCGGGGAGCTGTTTTTT
>few|-|TRBJ2-5|TRBV7-2
CASSLEYQETQYF
TGTGCCAGCAGTTTAGAGTACCAAGAGACCCAGTACTTC
>-|-|TRBJ2-1|TRBV30
CAWSPLGQSLNNEQFF
TGTGCCTGGAGTCCCCTCGGACAGTCGCTAAACAATGAGCAGTTCTTC
>few|-|TRBJ2-1|TRBV2
CASSGDGIGEQFF
TGTGCCAGCAGTGGGGATGGAATCGGTGAGCAGTTCTTC
>-|-|TRBJ2-5|TRBV5-4
CASSLDREETQYF
TGTGCCAGCAGCTTGGACCGAGAAGAGACCCAGTACTTC
>-|-|TRBJ2-3|TRBV11-1
CASSLGGGTPDTQYF
TGTGCCAGCAGCTTAGGGGGGGGCACTCCAGATACGCAGTATTTT
>-|-|TRBJ1-2|TRBV24-1
CATSDRIGGGRGYTF
TGTGCCACCAGTGATAGAATTGGGGGCGGGCGCGGCTACACCTTC
>few|TRBD2|TRBJ2-3|TRBV6-5
CASSYSIAGGLADTQYF
TGTGCCAGCAGTTACTCGATAGCGGGGGGGCTTGCAGATACGCAGTATTTT
>-|-|TRBJ1-1|TRBV2
CASSRTVNTEAFF
TGTGCCAGCAGTCGGACGGTGAACACTGAAGCTTTCTTT
>few|-|TRBJ2-5|TRBV6-5
CASSYRGETQYF
TGTGCCAGCAGTTACAGGGGTGAGACCCAGTACTTC
>-|-|TRBJ2-2|TRBV10-3
CAISGTAQGTGELFF
TGTGCCATCAGCGGGACCGCCCAGGGAACCGGGGAGCTGTTTTTT
>-|-|TRBJ2-7|TRBV6-1
CASSRGAHYEQYF
TGTGCCAGCAGTCGGGGGGCGCACTACGAGCAGTACTTC